The 29 T cell receptor beta chains below were found in one sample sequenced in a study of control samples from healthy donors and cancer patients. Clones were read by immunoSEQ multiplex PCR, and TCRdb kept only the in-frame ones, dropping some. This sample yields roughly 130,000 clones, of which around 90% are seen a single time; 11% belongs to the top ten. The sequencing input was blood. The receptors originated from a man younger than 45 in good health.

The chain couples TRBV24-1 to TRBJ2-1; D is undetermined. The germline gives CDR1 KGHDR, CDR2 SFDVKD. The CDR3 is 12 residues long. V was cut by 5 bases and J by 5 bases, with 6 bases left in between. CDR3 loop: CATSGADNEQFF. CDR3 DNA: TGTGCCACCAGTGGGGCCGACAATGAGCAGTTCTTC.

The V call is TRBV19, the J call TRBJ2-3; D is unresolved. With 6 bases removed from V and 4 bases from J, the gap between germline ends came to 11 bases. The CDR3 has 13 residues. Per the germline V gene, CDR1 is LNHDA and CDR2 is SQIVND (reference sequence). This chain's CDR3 is CASRRFGADTQYF. The CDR3 DNA reads TGTGCCAGTAGAAGGTTTGGTGCAGATACGCAGTATTTT. Combining the CDR3 with reference TRBV19 and TRBJ2-3 gives the whole variable domain DGGITQSPKYLFRKEGQNVTLSCEQNLNHDAMYWYRQDPGQGLRLIYYSQIVNDFQKGDIAEGYSVSREKKESFPLTVTSAQKNPTAFYLCASRRFGADTQYFGPGTRLTVL.

V is TRBV28 and J is TRBJ1-3; D is undetermined. V lost 7 bases and J 4 bases, leaving 14 bases between the germline ends. The CDR3 is made up of 14 amino acids. Germline loops: CDR1 MDHEN, CDR2 SYDVKM. The CDR3 sequence: CASIKMGRGNTIYF. The CDR3 region has the DNA TGTGCCAGCATCAAAATGGGAAGAGGAAACACCATATATTTT.

The V and J genes are TRBV12-2 and TRBJ2-7; the D segment call TRBD2 is taken from the table without a DNA check. TRBV12-2 is recorded as a pseudogene. CDR3 size: 16 residues. The CDR3 DNA is TGTGCAAGTCGCCGAGGACTAGCCTTCGACTCCTACGAGCAGTACTTC. Translation: CASRRGLAFDSYEQYF.

The chain is built from TRBV19 and TRBJ1-5; D is unclear. V was pared by 5 bases and J by 0 bases, with 8 bases between. From germline, CDR1 is LNHDA and CDR2 SQIVND (reference sequence). The CDR3 spans 14 residues. The CDR3 DNA reads as TGTGCCAGTAGTTCCTGGTATAGCAATCAGCCCCAGCATTTT. Residues: CASSSWYSNQPQHF.

The chain employs TRBV18 and TRBJ1-1; D might be TRBD1 (6 bases). The germline CDR1 and CDR2 sequences are KGHSH and LQKENI. CDR3 length equals 15 residues. Trimming took off 0 bases at V and 6 bases at J, with 14 bases between the two ends. The CDR3 reads CASSPPGRGGSEAFF. CDR3 sequence (DNA): TGTGCCAGCTCACCACCTGGCAGGGGAGGCTCTGAAGCTTTCTTT.

A single count supports this clone. This rearrangement joins TRBV28 to TRBJ2-7; TRBD2 matches at 8 bases. The CDR3 length is 12 residues. Looked up from germline, CDR1 is MDHEN and CDR2 is SYDVKM. The J segment lost 6 bases and the V segment lost 10 bases, leaving 8 bases of the junction unmatched. The CDR3 reads CATQSGGVEQYF. The CDR3 coding sequence is TGTGCCACTCAGAGCGGGGGCGTCGAGCAGTACTTC.

The V and J genes are TRBV7-8 and TRBJ2-2, with 13 bases that match TRBD2. The CDR3 runs 19 residues. Trimming removed 3 bases from V and 6 bases from J; junction bases left unmatched: 13. Germline CDR1 reads SGHVS; CDR2 reads FQNEAQ. The chain's CDR3 is CASSLSSLAGGPFSGELFF. CDR3 coding DNA: TGTGCCAGCAGCTTGTCGTCACTAGCGGGAGGGCCGTTTTCCGGGGAGCTGTTTTTT.

The chain links TRBV6-2 or TRBV6-3 to TRBJ1-3; D not resolved. The germline gives CDR1 MNHEY, CDR2 SVGEGT. The CDR3 has 11 amino acids. Trimming took 2 bases from V and 4 from J, leaving 0 bases between them. The CDR3 loop is CASSYGNTIYF. Here the CDR3 DNA reads TGTGCCAGCAGTTACGGAAACACCATATATTTT.

The chain couples TRBV6-2 or TRBV6-3 to TRBJ2-5; D unclear. The ends were cut back, 0 bases at V and 5 bases at J, with 10 bases in the middle. The CDR3 runs to 14 residues. CDR1 MNHEY and CDR2 SVGEGT come from the germline V gene. CDR3 in DNA: TGTGCCAGCAGTTACTCGATAGTAGAGGAGACCCAGTACTTC. Its protein is CASSYSIVEETQYF.

This clone appeared once. The chain carries TRBV2 and TRBJ1-5, with unresolved D. This CDR3 region has 13 residues. The V end was cut by 7 bases, the J end by 2 bases, with 9 bases between. Germline V gives CDR1 SNHLY, CDR2 FYNNEI. In nucleotides, the CDR3 is TGTGCCAGCAACTTAAGGGGCAATCAGCCCCAGCATTTT. Translated: CASNLRGNQPQHF.

This clone was recorded once. The sample has other DNA sequences that encode this CDR3 too. This chain links TRBV23-1 with TRBJ1-1, with D maybe TRBD1 (6 bases). TRBV23-1 is treated as an ORF (open reading frame) with a function not yet certain. V was shortened by 4 bases and J by 1 base, with 28 bases between the two germline ends. There are 20 residues in the CDR3. The CDR3 DNA reads as TGCGCCAGCAGTCCAGCGGCGTGGACAGTAGTAACTCTTGAGAACACTGAAGCTTTCTTT. This gives the protein CASSPAAWTVVTLENTEAFF.

This sequence joins TRBV4-1 and TRBJ1-1; the match to TRBD1 covers 8 bases. The CDR3 spans 19 residues. From germline, CDR1 is MGHRA and CDR2 YSYEKL. With 2 bases clipped from V and 2 bases from J, the junction kept 16 bases outside the gene matches. CDR3 DNA sequence: TGCGCCAGCAGCCAATTACCAGGATCGGGACAGGACAGAAACACTGAAGCTTTCTTT. Translated, it gives CASSQLPGSGQDRNTEAFF.

There are a few counts of this clone. The V and J genes are TRBV11-3 and TRBJ2-7; TRBD2 agrees at 7 bases. The CDR3 covers 14 residues. Germline V gene lookup returns CDR1 SGHNT and CDR2 YENEEA. Trimming took 2 bases from V and 6 from J; bases not matched to a gene: 7. CDR3 DNA: TGTGCCAGCAGCTTAAGCGGGGCCGGGGCCGAGCAGTACTTC. This translates into CASSLSGAGAEQYF.

The CDR3 nucleotides are TGTGCTAGTGGGGGGACAGGGGTGGAAGAGACCCAGTACTTC. Translating it yields CASGGTGVEETQYF. J is TRBJ2-5 and V is TRBV12-5, with 10 nucleotides matching TRBD1. Germline CDR1 is LGHNT and CDR2 is FRNRAP. The CDR3 is 14 amino acids. With V trimmed by 6 bases and J by 3 bases, 4 bases remained unmatched.

The rearrangement uses TRBV25-1 and TRBJ1-2; D remains unclear. The CDR3 runs to 13 residues. Trimming removed 5 bases from V and 4 bases from J, with 11 bases in between. Germline V gives CDR1 MGHDK, CDR2 SYGVNS. This CDR3 is CASSTTGTYGYTF. The DNA of the CDR3 is TGTGCCAGCAGTACCACGGGTACCTATGGCTACACCTTC.

The chain uses TRBV3-1 (or the pseudogene TRBV3-2) and TRBJ1-2, with 8 bases fitting TRBD1. The CDR3 consists of 14 residues. Unmatched junction bases numbered 10, after V lost 5 bases and J lost 8 bases. Germline V gene lookup returns CDR1 LGHDT and CDR2 YNNKEL (reference sequence). CDR3 DNA sequence: TGTGCCAGCAGCGATCCAGGGGGCGCGGGAGGCTACACCTTC. Amino acid sequence: CASSDPGGAGGYTF.

The chain carries TRBV28 and TRBJ1-3; possible D gene TRBD1, 6 bases. Germline loops: CDR1 MDHEN, CDR2 SYDVKM. The CDR3 length is 13 residues. Deletions cut 4 bases from V and 8 bases from J, with 12 bases between. This CDR3 reads CASSWQGRDTIYF. The CDR3 bases are TGTGCCAGCAGTTGGCAGGGGAGGGACACCATATATTTT.

This clone came up a few times. The V call is TRBV10-3, the J call TRBJ1-2; D gene ambiguous. Germline V lookup: CDR1 ENHRY, CDR2 SYGVKD. The CDR3 has 12 residues. V was clipped by 4 bases and J by 3 bases, with 6 bases between them. The CDR3 is CAISVGHYGYTF. DNA of the CDR3: TGTGCCATCAGTGTAGGACACTATGGCTACACCTTC.

The chain uses TRBV7-9 and TRBJ1-2; D gene unclear. Germline V gives CDR1 SEHNR, CDR2 FQNEAQ (reference sequence). With 7 bases removed from V and 3 bases from J, the gap between germline ends came to 15 bases. CDR3 size: 14 residues. Here the CDR3 reads CASTLEPFDYGYTF. The DNA of the CDR3 is TGTGCCAGCACCCTTGAGCCTTTCGACTATGGCTACACCTTC.

The chain is built from TRBV14 and TRBJ2-3; possibly TRBD1 for D (6 bases). The CDR3 covers 16 residues. Germline-derived CDR1 and CDR2 are SGHDN and FVKESK. V was shortened by 1 base and J by 1 base, with 12 bases between the two germline ends. Written as DNA, the CDR3 is TGTGCCAGCAGCCAAGCTTTTTCAGGGGGCACAGATACGCAGTATTTT. Its protein is CASSQAFSGGTDTQYF.

The V gene is TRBV2, the J gene TRBJ2-7, with TRBD1 identical over 9 bases. This CDR3 spans 16 amino acids. CDR1 SNHLY and CDR2 FYNNEI come from the germline V gene. After removal of 7 bases from V and 4 bases from J, the junction contained 14 bases not matched to a gene. The CDR3: CASKRFRGQGIYEQYF. CDR3 sequence (DNA): TGTGCCAGCAAAAGGTTCCGGGGACAGGGCATATACGAGCAGTACTTC.

The chain recombines TRBV6-5 with TRBJ2-2; 7 bases fit TRBD2. With V trimmed by 2 bases and J by 2 bases, 2 bases remained unmatched. Germline V gene data show CDR1 as MNHEY and CDR2 as SVGAGI. The CDR3 consists of 15 residues. The CDR3 loop is CASSYASGNTGELFF. In DNA form, the CDR3 reads TGTGCCAGCAGTTACGCTAGCGGAAACACCGGGGAGCTGTTTTTT.

The chain links TRBV5-6 to TRBJ2-7; no definite D call. CDR3 size: 14 residues. From germline, CDR1 is SGHDT and CDR2 YYEEEE. Trimming pared 4 bases from V and 0 bases from J, leaving 11 bases between. The DNA for the CDR3 is TGTGCCAGCAGCGAGCTCGGAAGCTCCTACGAGCAGTACTTC. This translates into CASSELGSSYEQYF.

The V and J genes are TRBV19 and TRBJ1-6; TRBD1 matches 7 bases. CDR1 LNHDA and CDR2 SQIVND come from the germline V gene (reference sequence). With V trimmed by 5 bases and J by 9 bases, 7 bases remained unmatched. The CDR3 has 14 residues. CDR3 sequence: CASSSTGVGSPLHF. In DNA form, the CDR3 reads TGTGCCAGTAGTTCTACAGGGGTCGGTTCACCCCTCCACTTT.

This chain uses TRBV7-8 with TRBJ1-6; perhaps TRBD1 as D (6 bases). Looked up from germline, CDR1 is SGHVS and CDR2 is FQNEAQ. The CDR3 is 18 residues long. V gave up 8 bases and J gave up 4 bases, with 24 bases separating them. The CDR3, as DNA: TGTGCCAGCCGCCCAAAAGGTCTGGGGGCGGCGTATAATTCACCCCTCCACTTT. Protein: CASRPKGLGAAYNSPLHF.

The chain carries TRBV10-1 and TRBJ2-1; 12 nucleotides line up with TRBD2. Germline V gene data show CDR1 as WNHNN and CDR2 as SYGVQD (reference sequence). Trimming at V came to 6 bases and at J to 5 bases, leaving 5 bases not matched to a gene. The CDR3 totals 15 residues. The CDR3 region has the DNA TGCGCCAGCAGCCGACTAGCGGGAGTGAACAATGAGCAGTTCTTC. Its protein is CASSRLAGVNNEQFF.

This chain links TRBV2 with TRBJ1-2; maybe TRBD1 (5 bases). There are 15 residues in the CDR3. CDR1 SNHLY and CDR2 FYNNEI come from the germline V gene. Trimming stripped 6 bases from V and 3 bases from J, with 17 bases between. CDR3 protein: CASSESRDLDYGYTF. The CDR3 DNA follows: TGTGCCAGCAGCGAAAGCAGGGATTTGGACTATGGCTACACCTTC. The variable domain in full, completed from reference TRBV2 and TRBJ1-2, reads EPEVTQTPSHQVTQMGQEVILRCVPISNHLYFYWYRQILGQKVEFLVSFYNNEISEKSEIFDDQFSVERPDGSNFTLKIRSTKLEDSAMYFCASSESRDLDYGYTFGSGTRLTVV.

V usage is TRBV6-5 and J usage is TRBJ2-7; TRBD1 matches at 8 bases. Germline-derived CDR1 and CDR2 are MNHEY and SVGAGI. The V and J ends lost 2 bases and 7 bases, in that order; junction bases with no gene match: 7. This CDR3 has 14 amino acids. The CDR3 DNA reads as TGTGCCAGCAGTTACGTGCAGGGGGCGCGAGAGCAGTACTTC. It specifies CASSYVQGAREQYF.